This TCR beta chain was documented in a study of blood T cells in healthy people across ages. Looking at the study overall: For every two T cells, template switching captured about one barcoded beta molecule.

Each donor was a healthy Caucasian individual from Russia, aged roughly 6 to 100. Primed by a sample-barcoded 5' primer and a J-beta primer mix, a second PCR proceeded for about 7 to 12 cycles. Through a template-switch adaptor with 12 random nucleotides, each cDNA molecule received a tag. TCRdb used MiXCR to reprocess the 5' RACE reads, holding one entry per CDR3 protein. This sample has around 820,000 distinct CDR3 sequences; about 25% occur once, and the top ten carry approximately 3.7%. This clonotype was counted only a few times. Germline V lookup: CDR1 SGHTA, CDR2 FQGNSA. This CDR3 contains 17 residues. Trimming cost V 1 base and J 0 bases, with 10 bases left between them. These same records also appear under a second study, on T cells of mothers and their children.

The clonotype was recovered from a boy aged 5-17 years in good health. The chain couples TRBV7-2 to TRBJ2-6; no firm D call. Sample: blood. In DNA, the CDR3 is TGTGCCAGCAGCTTAGACAGATTGGTCTCTGGGGCCAACGTCCTGACTTTC. Residues: CASSLDRLVSGANVLTF.